This T cell receptor beta chain was recovered during a study of blood T cell repertoires in COVID-19. Study context: The origin of the acute and convalescent COVID-19 samples was the United States, Italy and Spain.

Libraries were prepared by immunoSEQ multiplex PCR; TCRdb keeps only in-frame clonotypes and omits some of them. The sample holds roughly 150,000 clones; around 80% are singletons and the top ten take roughly 6.8%. Germline V lookup: CDR1 LGHDT, CDR2 YNNKEL (reference sequence). The CDR3 is made up of 16 amino acids. V was pared by 0 bases and J by 3 bases, with 14 bases between. Sample: peripheral blood. The V gene is TRBV3-1 (or the pseudogene TRBV3-2), the J gene TRBJ1-2, with D maybe TRBD1 (5 bases). This clonotype was sampled from a woman between 50 and 59 years old in a cohort sampled during active or convalescent COVID-19. This CDR3 reads CASSQDPGREDYGYTF. The CDR3 bases are TGTGCCAGCAGCCAAGATCCGGGACGGGAGGACTATGGCTACACCTTC.